The rows below give T cell receptor beta chains drawn from one sample of a study of cytomegalovirus exposure and HLA in healthy donors. The data were produced by immunoSEQ multiplex PCR, yet TCRdb's version contains in-frame clones alone and is incomplete. This repertoire shows approximately 140,000 clones, approximately 80% found once; its top ten account for 4.5% to 6.5%. The sequenced sample consisted of PBMCs. These receptors were taken from a male donor in good health and CMV-seronegative. Both conserved end residues are part of each CDR3. D genes are given only for firm matches. The listing skips clone size in some rows; elsewhere it reads once, few, many or a size class.

TRBJ1-5 | TRBD1 | TRBV9 | NA | CASSAEGQADQPQHF | TGTGCCAGCAGCGCCGAGGGACAGGCCGATCAGCCCCAGCATTTT
TRBJ2-5 | NA | TRBV25-1 | NA | CASSDSTFKETQYF | TGTGCCAGCAGTGATTCGACATTTAAAGAGACCCAGTACTTC
TRBJ1-4 | TRBD1 | TRBV7-2 | NA | CASSLLDRVNEKLFF | TGTGCCAGCAGCTTATTGGACAGGGTAAACGAAAAACTGTTTTTT
TRBJ1-2 | TRBD1 | TRBV9 | NA | CASSRQGDGYTF | TGTGCCAGCAGCCGACAGGGTGACGGCTACACCTTC
TRBJ2-3 | NA | TRBV7-9 | NA | CASSFRGGSDTQYF | TGTGCCAGCAGCTTCCGCGGTGGGTCAGATACGCAGTATTTT
TRBJ1-5 | NA | TRBV7-2 | NA | CASSLVGGTLSSGNQPQHF | TGTGCCAGCAGCTTAGTCGGGGGGACTCTTTCGAGCGGCAATCAGCCCCAGCATTTT
TRBJ2-5 | TRBD2 | TRBV4-2 | NA | CASSQVQRGDQETQYF | TGTGCCAGCAGCCAAGTCCAGCGGGGGGATCAAGAGACCCAGTACTTC
TRBJ1-3 | NA | TRBV4-3 | NA | CASSQETDSGNTIYF | TGCGCCAGCAGCCAAGAGACAGACTCTGGAAACACCATATATTTT
TRBJ2-2 | TRBD1 | TRBV4-1 | NA | CASSQGDSSTGELFF | TGCGCCAGCAGCCAAGGGGACAGCTCCACCGGGGAGCTGTTTTTT
TRBJ2-1 | TRBD1 | TRBV19 | NA | CASSIMTGSYNEQFF | TGTGCCAGTAGTATTATGACAGGGTCCTACAATGAGCAGTTCTTC
TRBJ1-1 | NA | TRBV6-1 | once | CASSFRGKAEAFF | TGTGCCAGCAGTTTCAGGGGAAAGGCTGAAGCTTTCTTT
TRBJ1-5 | NA | TRBV4-1 | NA | CASSQVVGGPQHF | TGCGCCAGCAGCCAAGTCGTGGGGGGGCCCCAGCATTTT
TRBJ1-4 | TRBD1 | TRBV30 | NA | CAWGRGTVATNEKLFF | TGTGCCTGGGGCCGGGGGACAGTTGCAACTAATGAAAAACTGTTTTTT
TRBJ2-7 | NA | TRBV27 | NA | CASSIAGNEQYF | TGTGCCAGCAGCATCGCGGGGAACGAGCAGTACTTC
TRBJ1-3 | NA | TRBV7-9 | few | CASSPKLRVGNTIYF | TGTGCCAGCAGCCCGAAGCTAAGAGTTGGAAACACCATATATTTT
TRBJ2-7 | NA | TRBV5-1 | few | CASSLSPVSYEQYF | TGCGCCAGCAGCTTAAGTCCAGTATCCTACGAGCAGTACTTC
TRBJ1-4 | NA | TRBV5-1 | NA | CASSLALGDEKLFF | TGCGCCAGCAGCTTGGCATTGGGCGATGAAAAACTGTTTTTT
TRBJ1-2 | NA | TRBV18 | NA | CASSPAENYGYTF | TGTGCCAGCTCACCGGCCGAAAACTATGGCTACACCTTC
TRBJ2-7 | NA | TRBV29-1 | few | CSVAPRRPDEQYF | TGCAGCGTGGCCCCCAGGCGCCCCGACGAGCAGTACTTC
TRBJ2-7 | TRBD1 | TRBV4-2 | NA | CASSQDEGQNYEQYF | TGTGCCAGCAGCCAAGATGAGGGACAGAACTACGAGCAGTACTTC
TRBJ2-1 | NA | TRBV19 | NA | CASSTYNEQFF | TGTGCCAGTAGCACCTACAATGAGCAGTTCTTC
TRBJ2-2 | NA | TRBV20-1 | few | CSALEAGELFF | TGCAGTGCCCTGGAGGCCGGGGAGCTGTTTTTT
TRBJ1-2 | TRBD1 | TRBV5-4 | few | CASRGDRGDYGYTF | TGTGCCAGCAGAGGGGACAGGGGGGACTATGGCTACACCTTC
TRBJ1-1 | NA | TRBV4-3 | few | CASSQVQGLNTEAFF | TGCGCCAGCAGCCAAGTTCAGGGGTTGAACACTGAAGCTTTCTTT
TRBJ1-2 | TRBD1 | TRBV4-3 | NA | CASSQEGGGPYGYTF | TGCGCCAGCAGCCAAGAAGGGGGCGGTCCCTATGGCTACACCTTC
TRBJ2-4 | TRBD2 | TRBV15 | few | CATSRDRLAGSKNIQYF | TGTGCCACCAGCAGAGATCGGCTAGCGGGGTCCAAAAACATTCAGTACTTC
TRBJ1-1 | NA | TRBV18 | NA | CASSHSSMNTEAFF | TGTGCCAGCTCACACAGCAGCATGAACACTGAAGCTTTCTTT
TRBJ2-5 | TRBD2 | TRBV4-1 | NA | CASSPGTSGEETQYF | TGCGCCAGCAGCCCTGGGACTAGCGGGGAAGAGACCCAGTACTTC
TRBJ1-2 | TRBD1 | TRBV5-4 | NA | CASSLQGEEGYTF | TGTGCCAGCAGCTTGCAGGGGGAGGAGGGCTACACCTTC
TRBJ2-4 | NA | TRBV4-3 | few | CASSQGTRNIQYF | TGCGCCAGCAGCCAAGGCACCAGAAACATTCAGTACTTC
TRBJ1-5 | NA | TRBV9 | NA | CASSVGQNQPQHF | TGTGCCAGCAGCGTAGGGCAGAATCAGCCCCAGCATTTT
TRBJ2-7 | NA | TRBV6-5 | NA | CASSHGGYEQYF | TGTGCCAGCAGTCATGGGGGGTACGAGCAGTACTTC
TRBJ1-6 | TRBD1 | TRBV11-2 | NA | CASSWDREGSPLHF | TGTGCCAGCAGCTGGGACAGGGAAGGATCACCCCTCCACTTT
TRBJ1-2 | NA | TRBV4-3 | NA | CASSPYDFAGTNYGYTF | TGCGCCAGCAGCCCATATGATTTTGCAGGGACTAACTATGGCTACACCTTC
TRBJ2-7 | TRBD2 | TRBV2 | NA | CASSVASGSYEQYF | TGTGCCAGCAGTGTCGCTAGCGGTTCCTACGAGCAGTACTTC
TRBJ1-2 | TRBD1 | TRBV9 | NA | CASSVDPTGSYGYTF | TGTGCCAGCAGCGTAGATCCGACAGGGAGCTATGGCTACACCTTC
TRBJ1-2 | NA | TRBV10-3 | NA | CAISESGLYGYTF | TGTGCCATCAGTGAGTCCGGTCTCTATGGCTACACCTTC
TRBJ2-3 | TRBD1 | TRBV7-2 | NA | CASSQATGTGNTDTQYF | TGTGCCAGCAGCCAGGCCACCGGGACAGGGAACACAGATACGCAGTATTTT
TRBJ1-2 | NA | TRBV10-3 | NA | CAITQTVNYGYTF | TGTGCCATCACCCAGACAGTAAACTATGGCTACACCTTC
TRBJ1-1 | NA | TRBV15 | NA | CATSLRVAGTEAFF | TGTGCCACCAGCCTGAGGGTGGCTGGAACTGAAGCTTTCTTT
TRBJ1-5 | NA | TRBV6-5 | NA | CASSYNRNQPQHF | TGTGCCAGCAGTTACAACAGGAATCAGCCCCAGCATTTT
TRBJ2-3 | TRBD2 | TRBV7-3 | NA | CASSPRGGGVGTQYF | TGTGCCAGCAGCCCTCGAGGCGGGGGGGTTGGTACGCAGTATTTT
TRBJ1-2 | TRBD1 | TRBV5-1 | NA | CASSLDLQGYGYTF | TGCGCCAGCAGCTTGGACCTACAGGGGTATGGCTACACCTTC
TRBJ2-5 | NA | TRBV9 | NA | CASSVTTGIQETQYF | TGTGCCAGCAGCGTAACAACAGGGATACAAGAGACCCAGTACTTC
TRBJ2-4 | TRBD1 | TRBV7-6 | NA | CASSLEGGRNKNIQYF | TGTGCCAGCAGCTTAGAAGGGGGCCGAAACAAAAACATTCAGTACTTC
TRBJ2-2 | NA | TRBV28 | NA | CASNLRRRGAGELFF | TGTGCCAGCAACTTACGGCGACGGGGAGCCGGGGAGCTGTTTTTT
TRBJ2-5 | TRBD2 | TRBV5-1 | NA | CASSGGGGETQYF | TGCGCCAGCAGTGGGGGGGGAGGAGAGACCCAGTACTTC
TRBJ2-4 | NA | TRBV4-3 | NA | CASSQVIRNSHVAKNIQYF | TGCGCCAGCAGCCAAGTGATCCGAAACAGTCACGTAGCCAAAAACATTCAGTACTTC
TRBJ1-5 | NA | TRBV6-1 | NA | CASSAVGGRQPQHF | TGTGCCAGCAGCGCGGTGGGGGGACGGCAGCCCCAGCATTTT
TRBJ1-2 | TRBD1 | TRBV7-2 | NA | CASSLPPQGAGGYTF | TGTGCCAGCAGCTTACCCCCACAGGGGGCAGGAGGCTACACCTTC
TRBJ2-3 | TRBD1 | TRBV19 | once | CASMTGDSTDTQYF | TGTGCCAGTATGACAGGGGATAGCACAGATACGCAGTATTTT
TRBJ2-7 | NA | TRBV2 | NA | CASREVAGYEQYF | TGTGCCAGCAGGGAAGTGGCAGGCTACGAGCAGTACTTC
TRBJ2-2 | TRBD1 | TRBV5-6 | NA | CASTRTGEAGELFF | TGTGCCAGCACCCGGACAGGGGAGGCCGGGGAGCTGTTTTTT
TRBJ2-7 | NA | TRBV4-1 | NA | CASSPLAGAQREQYF | TGCGCCAGCAGCCCCCTCGCGGGGGCCCAACGGGAGCAGTACTTC
TRBJ1-1 | NA | TRBV18 | NA | CASSPTRAGALIAEAFF | TGTGCCAGCTCACCCACCCGGGCAGGGGCATTGATAGCTGAAGCTTTCTTT
TRBJ2-3 | NA | TRBV14 | NA | CASSRQSGYAGQGDTQYF | TGTGCCAGCAGCCGACAGTCCGGGTACGCGGGGCAGGGAGATACGCAGTATTTT
TRBJ2-7 | TRBD2 | TRBV28 | once | CASSFLAGNGAPYEQYF | TGTGCCAGCAGTTTTCTAGCGGGGAACGGGGCCCCCTACGAGCAGTACTTC
TRBJ2-1 | TRBD2 | TRBV7-6 | NA | CASTFGQRGDNEQFF | TGTGCCAGCACCTTCGGGCAGCGGGGGGACAATGAGCAGTTCTTC
TRBJ2-5 | TRBD2 | TRBV5-4 | NA | CASSRGTSGGAEETQYF | TGTGCCAGCAGCCGCGGGACTAGCGGGGGGGCGGAAGAGACCCAGTACTTC
TRBJ2-1 | NA | TRBV28 | NA | CASSLRLNRQFF | TGTGCCAGCAGTTTGCGTTTGAACAGGCAGTTCTTC